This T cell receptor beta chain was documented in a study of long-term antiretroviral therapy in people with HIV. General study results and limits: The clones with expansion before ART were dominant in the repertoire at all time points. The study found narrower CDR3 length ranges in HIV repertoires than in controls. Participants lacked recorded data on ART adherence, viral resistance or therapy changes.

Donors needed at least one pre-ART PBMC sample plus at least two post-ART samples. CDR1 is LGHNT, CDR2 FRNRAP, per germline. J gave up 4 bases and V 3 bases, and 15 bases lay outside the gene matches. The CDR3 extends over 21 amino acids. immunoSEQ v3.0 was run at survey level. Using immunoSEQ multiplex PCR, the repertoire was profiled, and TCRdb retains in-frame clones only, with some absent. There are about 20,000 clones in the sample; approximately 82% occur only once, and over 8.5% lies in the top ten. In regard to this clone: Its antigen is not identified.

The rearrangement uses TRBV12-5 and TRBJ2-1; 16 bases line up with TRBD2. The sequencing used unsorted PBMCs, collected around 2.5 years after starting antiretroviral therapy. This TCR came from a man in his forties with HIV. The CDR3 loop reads CASGFRGIPGLAGGEYNEQFF. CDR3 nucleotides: TGTGCTAGTGGTTTCAGGGGAATCCCGGGACTAGCGGGAGGGGAATACAATGAGCAGTTCTTC.